This TCR beta chain was documented in a study of cytomegalovirus exposure and HLA in healthy donors. In the PCR, 60 Vbeta and 13 Jbeta primers were used. TCRdb's table, derived via immunoSEQ multiplex PCR, lists solely in-frame clones and lacks some. The sample lists 99,000 or so clones; under 85% were seen once. Germline CDR1 and CDR2: LNHDA and SQIVND (reference sequence). The ends were cut back, 2 bases at V and 9 bases at J, with 14 bases in the middle. CDR3 length: 14 residues. The TCR comes from a man in his thirties or forties in good health and CMV-seronegative. Sequencing was performed on PBMCs. This chain connects TRBV19 to TRBJ1-5; D is ambiguous. CDR3 region: CASSISGELWPQHF. The CDR3 bases are TGTGCCAGTAGTATATCCGGGGAACTATGGCCCCAGCATTTT. The full variable domain, with the rest looked up from reference TRBV19 and TRBJ1-5, is DGGITQSPKYLFRKEGQNVTLSCEQNLNHDAMYWYRQDPGQGLRLIYYSQIVNDFQKGDIAEGYSVSREKKESFPLTVTSAQKNPTAFYLCASSISGELWPQHFGDGTRLSIL.